The T cell receptor beta chain described here comes from a study of T cell responses to AZD1222 COVID-19 vaccine. Study information: Analyses pooled second doses at about 4 or about 12 weeks.

Here immunoSEQ multiplex PCR was the method, and the copy in TCRdb shows in-frame clones only, minus some. The table records around 150,000 clones, 92% of them present only once. General study findings and limits: Clonal diversity was possibly underestimated; the donors were predominantly white British and more often female. All repertoire sampling was performed exclusively after the peak T cell response.

Note on this clone: Its matching antigen is unknown.

The ends lost 2 bases at V and 3 bases at J; junction bases unmatched: 7. The CDR3 length is 17 residues. The V gene's germline CDR1 is SGHVS and CDR2 FNYEAQ. Sequenced here: peripheral blood, sampled on day 0 of AZD1222 vaccination. The clonotype originates from an adult in good health. This rearrangement joins TRBV7-6 to TRBJ2-2; 9 positions agree with TRBD1. CDR3 in DNA: TGTGCCAGCAGCTTACGGGACAGGGTCCGGGACACCGGGGAGCTGTTTTTT. It translates to CASSLRDRVRDTGELFF.